Below, one T cell receptor beta chain is given with its context. The record originates from a study of blood T cell repertoires in COVID-19. The overall study: Samples representing acute and convalescent COVID-19 were sourced from the United States, Italy and Spain.

Trimming left V 0 bases short and J 5 bases short, with 7 bases between. The CDR3 extends over 12 amino acids. Germline assignment: CDR1 GTSNPN and CDR2 SVGIG (reference sequence). Repertoires were generated with immunoSEQ multiplex PCR, while TCRdb's copy carries only in-frame clones and drops some. The sample has 250,000 to 300,000 clones, around 85% seen once. The V gene is TRBV30, the J gene TRBJ2-5; no clear D gene. Sequencing used peripheral blood. The TCR sequence derives from a woman younger than 45 with COVID-19, enrolled during active disease. The CDR3: CAWSVLGETQYF. The CDR3 coding sequence is TGTGCCTGGAGTGTACTCGGGGAGACCCAGTACTTC. The variable domain in full, completed from reference TRBV30 and TRBJ2-5, reads SQTIHQWPATLVQPVGSPLSLECTVEGTSNPNLYWYRQAAGRGLQLLFYSVGIGQISSEVPQNLSASRPQDRQFILSSKKLLLSDSGFYLCAWSVLGETQYFGPGTRLLVL.